Listed here are 8 T cell receptor beta chains from one sample, sequenced in a study of regulatory T cells in long-lasting Graves disease. iRepertoire HTBI primers and Arm-PCR of CDR3 regions built TCR beta libraries. TCRdb passed the multiplex PCR reads through MiXCR, listing each CDR3 protein once. The sample has around 500,000 distinct CDR3 sequences; approximately 12% are singletons. Time point specified: newly diagnosed GD, antithyroid drugs for less than 3 months. PBMC RNA served as the TCR library source. The same data also contributed to another study, on T cells in Graves' hyperthyroidism and ophthalmopathy.

The specimen comprised peripheral blood mononuclear cells (PBMCs), sampled at new diagnosis, from a patient treated with antithyroid drugs. These TCRs come from a woman aged 30 to 39 with Graves disease.

Details on this clonotype: It may be a read error: a sequence one base away is much more abundant. This sequence joins TRBV28 and TRBJ2-7; TRBD1 matches at 7 bases. The junction had 8 bases not matched to a gene; V was cut back by 6 bases and J by 6 bases. This CDR3 spans 13 amino acids. Germline V gives CDR1 MDHEN, CDR2 SYDVKM. DNA for the CDR3: TGTGCCAGCAGACACGACAGGGTCCGCGAGCAGTACTTC. Amino acid sequence: CASRHDRVREQYF.

The chain recombines TRBV20-1 with TRBJ2-1, with 7 bases fitting TRBD2. Germline V CDR1 and CDR2: DFQATT, SNEGSKA (reference sequence). There are 16 residues in the CDR3. V shed 4 bases and J 3 bases; nucleotides not matched to a gene: 12. This CDR3 is CSATPAGREYYNEQFF. The CDR3, as DNA: TGCAGTGCTACCCCAGCAGGGCGGGAGTACTACAATGAGCAGTTCTTC.

This clonotype has just a few counts. The chain has TRBV7-9 and TRBJ1-2; D is uncertain. Trimming stripped 3 bases from V and 3 bases from J, with 14 bases between. Germline loops: CDR1 SEHNR, CDR2 FQNEAQ (reference sequence). CDR3 length: 15 residues. In DNA form, the CDR3 reads TGTGCCAGCAGCTTTCCGGACGGCCGCCACTATGGCTACACCTTC. This translates into CASSFPDGRHYGYTF.

Many counts were recorded for this clonotype. The V and J genes are TRBV19 and TRBJ2-1; 10 bases match TRBD2. Germline V gene sequence: CDR1 LNHDA, CDR2 SQIVND (reference sequence). The CDR3 has 16 amino acids. V gave up 5 bases and J gave up 8 bases; unmatched junction bases: 12. In DNA, the CDR3 is TGTGCCAGTAGTCCTCTAAGCGGGAGGGCCCGTGATGAGCAGTTCTTC. Its protein product is CASSPLSGRARDEQFF.

V usage is TRBV28 and J usage is TRBJ2-2; the D gene is possibly TRBD2 (5 bases). The germline V gene has CDR1 MDHEN and CDR2 SYDVKM. This CDR3 is built from 11 residues. Deletions cut 3 bases from V and 10 bases from J, with 6 bases between. The CDR3 loop is CASSLRVELFF. As DNA, the CDR3 is TGTGCCAGCAGTTTGAGGGTGGAGCTGTTTTTT.

In its sample, this clonotype was seen many times. The chain links TRBV30 to TRBJ2-7; D is uncertain. Trimming removed 1 base from V and 3 bases from J, with 10 bases in between. This CDR3 region has 13 residues. The germline CDR1 and CDR2 sequences are GTSNPN and SVGIG (reference sequence). CDR3 amino acids: CAWSGTVLYEQYF. CDR3 DNA sequence: TGTGCCTGGAGTGGTACGGTTCTCTACGAGCAGTACTTC.

The chain links TRBV10-3 to TRBJ2-7, with 7 bases that match TRBD1. CDR3 length equals 14 residues. The V gene end was trimmed by 6 bases and the J gene end by 5 bases; junction bases not matched to a gene: 10. Looked up from germline, CDR1 is ENHRY and CDR2 is SYGVKD. CDR3 sequence (DNA): TGTGCCATCAGCGGGACAGTTCTCGGCAACGAGCAGTACTTC. It yields the protein CAISGTVLGNEQYF.

This clonotype was seen repeatedly, ten times or more. The chain carries TRBV28 and TRBJ2-1; 15 bases are a match to TRBD2. The CDR3 spans 17 residues. Germline assignment: CDR1 MDHEN and CDR2 SYDVKM. V shed 2 bases and J 4 bases; nucleotides not matched to a gene: 3. CDR3 bases: TGTGCCAGCAGTTTAATCGGGACTAGCGGGAGGTACAATGAGCAGTTCTTC. Translating it yields CASSLIGTSGRYNEQFF.